This TCR beta chain emerged from a study of vaccination and CD4 T cells after COVID-19. The overall study: Convalescent participants consisted of six males and four females, two being Hispanic. Cultures that served as controls received a CEFX pool, an HIV-1 Nef pool, or no peptide.

About this clonotype: Its antigen is unknown.

The junction had 10 bases not matched to a gene; V was cut back by 5 bases and J by 3 bases. From germline, CDR1 is DFQATT and CDR2 SNEGSKA (reference sequence). This CDR3 has 15 residues. Cultured CD4+ T cell DNA underwent sequencing with the Oncomine TCR Beta short-read assay. TCRdb called the PCR reads again in MiXCR, with one record for every CDR3 protein. The top ten hold 35% to 40% of the sample, which has 7,500 to 8,500 distinct CDR3 sequences, over 60% seen once. Stated treatment: roughly 10-day PBMC culture with coronavirus spike peptide pools or control peptides (ViraFEST assay). Patients returned positive PCR results between March and December 2020, earlier than US Alpha, Beta and Delta variants.

The sequence derives from a human donor who had recovered from COVID-19. The chain uses TRBV20-1 and TRBJ2-1, with 7 bases identical to TRBD1. Sequencing was performed on CD4+ T cells from blood, cultured in vitro. CDR3 in amino acids: CSAETGTASYNEQFF. The DNA of the CDR3 is TGCAGTGCTGAAACCGGGACAGCCAGCTACAATGAGCAGTTCTTC.